These 27 T cell receptor beta chains were all obtained from the same sample, sequenced in a study of OX40 agonist ivuxolimab in advanced cancers. Assay used: immunoSEQ multiplex PCR; TCRdb lists only in-frame clones, some missing. The top ten hold roughly a fifth of the sample, which has 45,000 to 50,000 clones, roughly 93% seen once. The sequenced sample was CD4+ or CD8+ T cells sorted from blood, obtained in a trial of the OX40 agonist ivuxolimab. The receptors shown here come from an adult with an advanced solid tumor such as melanoma, head and neck, liver or kidney cancer.

This clone is a singleton in its sample. The chain has TRBV19 and TRBJ2-7; TRBD1 might be the D (5 bases). Germline V gene sequence: CDR1 LNHDA, CDR2 SQIVND (reference sequence). This CDR3 is 13 amino acids long. V was trimmed by 3 bases and J by 3 bases, leaving 9 bases between them. The DNA of the CDR3 is TGTGCCAGTAGTATGGGGCAGAGCTACGAGCAGTACTTC. Translating gives CASSMGQSYEQYF. The entire variable domain, with the rest obtained from reference TRBV19 and TRBJ2-7, is as follows: DGGITQSPKYLFRKEGQNVTLSCEQNLNHDAMYWYRQDPGQGLRLIYYSQIVNDFQKGDIAEGYSVSREKKESFPLTVTSAQKNPTAFYLCASSMGQSYEQYFGPGTRLTVT.

V gene TRBV5-6 combines with J gene TRBJ2-3; D is undetermined. The CDR3 length is 14 residues. V dropped 3 bases and J dropped 7 bases, with 15 bases sitting between them. Germline V gives CDR1 SGHDT, CDR2 YYEEEE. The CDR3 reads CASSSALQQYTQYF. For the CDR3, the DNA is TGTGCCAGCAGCTCGGCCCTACAACAATATACGCAGTATTTT.

J is TRBJ2-7 and V is TRBV7-3, with 11 bases matching TRBD2. V lost 5 bases and J lost 6; bases outside the gene matches: 6. The CDR3 totals 14 residues. CDR1 and CDR2 (germline): SGHTA, FQGTGA. CDR3 sequence: CASSPTGTSGEQYF. The CDR3, as DNA: TGTGCCAGCAGCCCGACAGGGACTAGCGGCGAGCAGTACTTC. Based on the CDR3 plus reference TRBV7-3 and TRBJ2-7, the full variable domain is GAGVSQTPSNKVTEKGKYVELRCDPISGHTALYWYRQSLGQGPEFLIYFQGTGAADDSGLPNDRFFAVRPEGSVSTLKIQRTERGDSAVYLCASSPTGTSGEQYFGPGTRLTVT.

This chain joins TRBV2 and TRBJ1-3, with D possibly being TRBD1 (6 bases). This CDR3 is 15 amino acids long. V was cut by 1 base and J by 5 bases, with 12 bases left in between. Germline lookup yields CDR1 SNHLY and CDR2 FYNNEI. CDR3 sequence (DNA): TGTGCCAGCAGTGAAGTAGAGGGGGATAGAAACACCATATATTTT. This codes for CASSEVEGDRNTIYF.

The chain combines TRBV5-6 with TRBJ2-3, with D possibly being TRBD1 or TRBD2 (5 bases each). Germline loops: CDR1 SGHDT, CDR2 YYEEEE. The CDR3 length is 16 residues. Trimming removed 0 bases at V and 0 bases at J, with 11 bases between. The CDR3 protein is CASSLGEGTSTDTQYF. CDR3 DNA: TGTGCCAGCAGCTTGGGTGAAGGGACGAGCACAGATACGCAGTATTTT.

This chain joins TRBV28 and TRBJ2-7; D is ambiguous. Trimming removed 4 bases at V and 1 base at J, with 8 bases between. Germline CDR1 is MDHEN and CDR2 is SYDVKM. The CDR3 sequence is 13 residues long. The CDR3 DNA reads TGTGCCAGCAGTTCAAAAGGGTCCTACGAGCAGTACTTC. Translated: CASSSKGSYEQYF.

V gene TRBV4-2 combines with J gene TRBJ2-3, with 8 bases identical to TRBD2. Per the germline V gene, CDR1 is LGHNA and CDR2 is YNFKEQ. V shed 8 bases, J shed 10 bases, and the junction held 5 bases outside the gene matches. This CDR3 has 11 residues. CDR3 protein: CASDGGGSQYF. The CDR3 DNA reads as TGTGCCAGCGACGGGGGGGGCTCGCAGTATTTT.

The rearrangement joins TRBV6-5 to TRBJ1-2; D is perhaps TRBD1 (5 bases). Deletions cut 3 bases from V and 8 bases from J, with 19 bases between. CDR1 and CDR2 from the germline V gene are MNHEY and SVGAGI. The CDR3 consists of 15 residues. CDR3 amino acids: CASSYNGQGVEGYTF. The CDR3 DNA reads TGTGCCAGCAGTTATAACGGGCAGGGCGTGGAGGGCTACACCTTC.

CDR3 sequence: CASSPTPGPDEQYF. CDR3 DNA: TGTGCCAGCAGCCCCACACCGGGCCCCGATGAGCAGTACTTC. The gene calls are TRBV4-2 and TRBJ2-7; D is unclear. Trimming shortened V by 4 bases and J by 7 bases, and 17 bases separated the two germline ends. There are 14 residues in the CDR3. CDR1 LGHNA and CDR2 YNFKEQ come from the germline V gene.

As to this clone: Its ends do not fully match the called genes, so a read error is possible. This sequence joins TRBV6-1 and TRBJ2-3; no clear D. There are 17 residues in the CDR3. Germline values: CDR1 MNHNS, CDR2 SASEGT. CDR3 DNA: TGTGCCAACAGTGAAGGTAACTGGGGTGAGGTCCCAGATACGCAGTATTTT. Its protein is CANSEGNWGEVPDTQYF.

The chain has TRBV5-6 and TRBJ2-5; 9 bases are a match to TRBD1. Germline V CDR1 and CDR2: SGHDT, YYEEEE. The CDR3 loop spans 15 amino acids. V shed 0 bases, J shed 4 bases, and the junction held 4 bases outside the gene matches. The CDR3 region is CASSLVGQGLETQYF. For the CDR3, the DNA is TGTGCCAGCAGCTTGGTGGGACAGGGTTTAGAGACCCAGTACTTC.

V and J are TRBV2 and TRBJ2-5; D is unresolved. This CDR3 is 13 amino acids long. V was shortened by 4 bases and J by 5 bases, with 11 bases between the two germline ends. CDR1 SNHLY and CDR2 FYNNEI come from the germline V gene. CDR3 DNA sequence: TGTGCCAGCAGTGGAAGGGCCTGGGAGACCCAGTACTTC. It translates to CASSGRAWETQYF.

This chain uses TRBV7-9 with TRBJ2-7, with D possibly being TRBD1 (5 bases). Germline V gene lookup returns CDR1 SEHNR and CDR2 FQNEAQ (reference sequence). V gave up 5 bases and J gave up 8 bases, with 10 bases separating them. The CDR3 length is 11 residues. The CDR3 nucleotides are TGTGCCAGCAGCCCTGGGGCGAAGCAGTACTTC. Protein sequence: CASSPGAKQYF.

The sample holds a few counts of this clone. The gene calls are TRBV29-1 and TRBJ1-1, with 9 bases aligning to TRBD1. Germline V gene data show CDR1 as SQVTM and CDR2 as ANQGSEA. Unmatched junction bases numbered 1, after V lost 1 base and J lost 10 bases. The CDR3 is made up of 11 amino acids. The CDR3 DNA reads as TGCAGCGTTGAAGGACAGGGGGGAGCTTTCTTT. This translates into CSVEGQGGAFF.

V gene TRBV7-2 combines with J gene TRBJ2-1, with a possible D match to TRBD2 (5 bases). V was cut by 1 base and J by 3 bases, with 7 bases left in between. Germline V gene sequence: CDR1 SGHTA, CDR2 FQGNSA. The length of the CDR3 is 14 residues. The CDR3 DNA sequence: TGTGCCAGCAGCTTAGTAGCGAACTACAATGAGCAGTTCTTC. Amino acid sequence: CASSLVANYNEQFF.

This rearrangement joins TRBV9 to TRBJ2-7; 8 bases agree with TRBD2. CDR3 length: 15 amino acids. Germline trimming cut 0 bases from V and 4 bases from J; bases unmatched to any gene: 6. The germline gives CDR1 SGDLS, CDR2 YYNGEE. The CDR3 spells CASSVASGSGYEQYF. Written as DNA, the CDR3 is TGTGCCAGCAGCGTAGCAAGCGGGAGTGGTTACGAGCAGTACTTC.

V is TRBV4-2 and J is TRBJ2-7; a possible D gene is TRBD2 (5 bases). Germline V gene sequence: CDR1 LGHNA, CDR2 YNFKEQ. V gave up 0 bases and J gave up 2 bases, with 14 bases separating them. The CDR3 is made up of 16 amino acids. CDR3 DNA: TGTGCCAGCAGCCAAGAGGAGGCTTCCCCGACCTACGAGCAGTACTTC. This sequence encodes CASSQEEASPTYEQYF.

This clone appeared a single time. The CDR3 protein is CASSILFGGGDTEAFF. The CDR3 DNA is TGTGCCAGTAGTATCTTATTTGGGGGAGGTGACACTGAAGCTTTCTTT. The chain carries TRBV19 and TRBJ1-1; TRBD1 might be the D (5 bases). CDR3 size: 16 residues. Germline V gene data show CDR1 as LNHDA and CDR2 as SQIVND (reference sequence). Deletions cut 3 bases from V and 3 bases from J, with 17 bases between. The full variable domain, its missing parts supplied by reference TRBV19 and TRBJ1-1, is DGGITQSPKYLFRKEGQNVTLSCEQNLNHDAMYWYRQDPGQGLRLIYYSQIVNDFQKGDIAEGYSVSREKKESFPLTVTSAQKNPTAFYLCASSILFGGGDTEAFFGQGTRLTVV.

This clone was detected once. The V and J genes are TRBV6-5 and TRBJ1-1; D gene ambiguous. The CDR3 sequence is 14 residues long. Germline assignment: CDR1 MNHEY and CDR2 SVGAGI. Trimming cost V 2 bases and J 1 base, with 8 bases left between them. Here the CDR3 reads CASSYGTPNTEAFF. CDR3 coding DNA: TGTGCCAGCAGTTACGGTACCCCGAACACTGAAGCTTTCTTT.

The chain uses TRBV2 and TRBJ2-1, with D hard to call. With 5 bases removed from V and 7 bases from J, the gap between germline ends came to 9 bases. This CDR3 contains 12 residues. Germline V CDR1 and CDR2: SNHLY, FYNNEI. The CDR3 DNA reads as TGTGCCAGCAGTACCTCGTCAAATGAGCAGTTCTTC. Encoded protein: CASSTSSNEQFF.

V gene TRBV6-5 combines with J gene TRBJ1-2, with TRBD1 matching over 7 bases. The J segment lost 11 bases and the V segment lost 1 base, leaving 7 bases of the junction unmatched. CDR3 length: 13 residues. Germline loops: CDR1 MNHEY, CDR2 SVGAGI. CDR3 coding DNA: TGTGCCAGCAGTTACTATCGGGACAGATTATACACCTTC. Translated: CASSYYRDRLYTF.

The chain employs TRBV6-1 and TRBJ2-1, with D perhaps TRBD1 (6 bases). CDR1 is MNHNS and CDR2 is SASEGT in the germline V gene. V lost 5 bases, J lost 2 bases, and 13 bases lay in between. There are 15 residues in the CDR3. The DNA for the CDR3 is TGTGCCAGCAGTTCCCACAGGGTGGCCTACAATGAGCAGTTCTTC. This gives the protein CASSSHRVAYNEQFF.

The J gene is TRBJ1-4, the V gene TRBV5-4; D is unresolved. V lost 0 bases and J lost 3, with 3 bases in between. This CDR3 comprises 13 residues. Germline V lookup: CDR1 SGHNT, CDR2 YYREEE (reference sequence). CDR3 sequence reads: CASSLDSNEKLFF. As DNA, the CDR3 is TGTGCCAGCAGCTTGGATTCTAATGAAAAACTGTTTTTT.

The genes are TRBV5-1 and TRBJ2-1; TRBD2 aligns across 10 bases. Trimming cost V 7 bases and J 5 bases; bases outside gene matches: 12. The CDR3 is made up of 16 amino acids. From germline, CDR1 is SGHRS and CDR2 YFSETQ. The DNA for the CDR3 is TGCGCCAGCCTCTCAGGGGAGCGGGGGGGCGACAATGAGCAGTTCTTC. Its protein product is CASLSGERGGDNEQFF.

This clone is medium-sized by share. The chain has TRBV5-5 and TRBJ1-2, with 7 bases aligning to TRBD1. CDR3 length equals 16 residues. The germline CDR1 and CDR2 sequences are SGHKS and YYEKEE (reference sequence). Germline trimming cut 5 bases from V and 4 bases from J; bases unmatched to any gene: 14. CDR3 in amino acids: CASRPEPGGAVYGYTF. The CDR3 nucleotides read TGTGCCAGCAGGCCCGAACCAGGGGGGGCGGTCTATGGCTACACCTTC.

The genes are TRBV27 and TRBJ1-2, with TRBD1 identical over 8 bases. Unmatched junction bases numbered 9, after V lost 6 bases and J lost 6 bases. CDR3 size: 14 residues. Germline V CDR1 and CDR2: MNHEY, SMNVEV (reference sequence). The CDR3 sequence is CASRELDREDGYTF. CDR3 nucleotides: TGTGCCAGCAGGGAATTGGACAGGGAGGATGGCTACACCTTC.

The V call is TRBV7-2, the J call TRBJ2-1; 8 bases match TRBD2. This CDR3 is 14 amino acids long. Germline V gene sequence: CDR1 SGHTA, CDR2 FQGNSA. V lost 3 bases to trimming and J lost 8 bases; unmatched junction nucleotides: 6. CDR3 loop: CASSFDGGAYEQFF. The CDR3 bases are TGTGCCAGCAGCTTTGACGGGGGGGCCTATGAGCAGTTCTTC.